Listed below are T cell receptor beta chains from one sample, sequenced in a study of shared clonotypes between healthy human individuals. Produced via immunoSEQ multiplex PCR; TCRdb's table is partial and in-frame only. Of over 2,000,000 clones detected, around 95% appear once; the ten largest clones hold approximately 1.6%. The sequenced sample was naive CD8+ T cells from PBMCs. The receptor set was obtained from a man aged 18 to 29 in good health. Some clones in this sample may be carry-over from other donors' samples. CDR3s include the opening cysteine and the closing phenylalanine or tryptophan. Fields, in order: CDR3 protein, CDR3 DNA, J gene, V gene, D gene. The D gene is left open where the match is weak.

CASTATSGSTDTQYF TGTGCCAGTACGGCGACTAGCGGGAGCACAGATACGCAGTATTTT TRBJ2-3 TRBV19 TRBD2
CASSAKPLAGGGLDEQYF TGTGCCAGCAGTGCCAAACCTCTAGCGGGAGGGGGATTGGACGAGCAGTACTTC TRBJ2-7 TRBV25-1 TRBD2
CASSEVAGSLDEQFF TGTGCCAGCAGTGAAGTAGCGGGATCGTTGGATGAGCAGTTCTTC TRBJ2-1 TRBV9 TRBD2
CASSQGPKNQPQHF TGCGCCAGCAGCCAAGGACCTAAGAATCAGCCCCAGCATTTT TRBJ1-5 TRBV4-1 -
CASSVEGGHTEAFF TGTGCCAGCAGCGTAGAAGGGGGGCACACTGAAGCTTTCTTT TRBJ1-1 TRBV9 -
CASSLVSGVINEQFF TGTGCCAGCAGCTTAGTAAGCGGGGTAATAAATGAGCAGTTCTTC TRBJ2-1 TRBV11-2 TRBD2
CAWSSWASGGEGTGELFF TGTGCCTGGAGTTCCTGGGCTAGCGGGGGGGAAGGCACCGGGGAGCTGTTTTTT TRBJ2-2 TRBV30 TRBD2
CASSPGVAHDYEQYF TGTGCCAGCAGTCCAGGGGTGGCTCATGACTACGAGCAGTACTTC TRBJ2-7 TRBV7-9 -
CASSQFAEAFF TGCGCCAGCAGCCAATTCGCTGAAGCTTTCTTT TRBJ1-1 TRBV4-1 -
CASSLQRGRETQYF TGTGCCAGTAGTCTCCAGCGGGGGAGAGAGACCCAGTACTTC TRBJ2-5 TRBV19 TRBD2
CASRETGTLGTDTQYF TGTGCCAGCAGAGAAACCGGGACCTTGGGCACAGATACGCAGTATTTT TRBJ2-3 TRBV6-6 -
CASLADNYEQYF TGTGCCAGCCTGGCAGATAACTACGAGCAGTACTTC TRBJ2-7 TRBV2 -